This TCR beta chain is drawn from a study of identical twins (dated by TCRdb to about 2016). Regarding the study in general: To test whether fetal clonotypes persist, this study deep-sequenced TCR alpha and beta repertoires from monozygotic twins, from unrelated adults of various ages, and from cord blood. To rule out contamination, the twin experiments were replicated at different times with different library preparation protocols.

A word on this clonotype: Its antigen remains unidentified. It has no much larger one-base neighbor in the sample; base qualities were not kept.

What the research found in general, with its limitations: Conclusions relied on cross-sectional statistical analysis, since the same donors could not be followed over many years. In monozygotic twins, recombination models systematically underestimated out-of-frame TCR alpha sharing, but the models matched the sharing seen between unrelated individuals. The excess sharing between twins in beta out-of-frame sequences was weaker because fewer shared sequences reduced the signal-to-noise ratio. Zero-insertion analyses could be partly confounded by invariant T cells such as MAIT and iNKT, although diverse VJ usage argued against such confounding for most clonotypes. Abundant cord blood beta clonotypes carried fewer insertions; young adult naive repertoires showed a weaker similar trend, while memory repertoires showed none. Compared with coincidental sharing between unrelated individuals, out-of-frame TCR alpha sequences shared between twins had an excess of sequences with low generation probability.

Every donor in the study was a healthy Caucasian. Three pairs of female monozygotic twins, all aged about 18 to 29 years, made up the twin cohort. CD4+ and CD8+ T cell populations were isolated with positive isolation kits from Invitrogen. Trimming removed 0 bases from V and 0 bases from J, leaving 9 bases between the germline ends. The CDR3 covers 14 residues, taking in both the cysteine and the valine. The retained sequence is limited to the CDR3, 42 bases, with the frame set at the first base. Sequences DFQATT (CDR1) and SNEGSKA (CDR2) are obtained from the germline V gene (reference sequence). Receptor libraries were prepared by 5' RACE. TCRdb names Illumina HiSeq 2000 as the instrument used. Template switching added a universal primer binding site, and the final cDNA carried a unique molecular identifier that allowed TCR cDNA molecules to be counted accurately. First-strand cDNA for TCR alpha and beta chains was synthesized from specific primers in the conserved constant-segment region. To control for contamination, every cDNA library carried two barcodes: a SMART-Mk sample barcode plus Illumina barcodes. TruSeq adapter sequences and Illumina sample barcodes were added in two successive PCR steps. TCR alpha and beta cDNA libraries were sequenced on the Illumina HiSeq platform with custom primers. From the authors' description of their analysis: MiGEC was used to process raw reads and extract unique molecular identifiers, and MiXCR was used to find CDR3 positions. For each individual, recombination models were inferred using an EM algorithm with the repgenHMM and IGoR tools. The tcR package in R was used for shared clonotype analysis, with sharing normalized by the product of cloneset sizes. To study raw recombination without the effects of thymic and clonal selection, out-of-frame nonproductive sequences were analyzed. In TCRdb, the public reads were trimmed at Q25 with fastp and aligned with MiXCR, with productive beta chains retained. Every CDR3 protein is listed once, alongside the most common genes and DNA of its rows. What appears here as the V and J calls and clone size reflects TCRdb's work, not the paper's. The sample table holds about 300,000 distinct CDR3 sequences, of which around an eighth were seen once. Of the sample, roughly 7.8% is held by the ten largest clones.

This same sample was also part of a study on yellow fever vaccine responses in identical twins. Reported in the second study: The authors reported that the T cell response to vaccination in identical twins appeared partly convergent and partly personalized. Focusing on identical twins, the study followed the T cell clones that responded to the vaccine, and did so with precision.

The TCR was taken from a young woman in good health. The sequenced sample consisted of CD8+ T cells sorted from blood. Here the chain combines TRBV20-1 and TRBJ2-7, with no confident D gene call. The bases are TGCAGTGCTAGAGATCTAAGGAGCTCCTACGAGCAGTACGTC. The translation is CSARDLRSSYEQYV.